These T cell receptor beta chains were read from a single sample in a study of pediatric ulcerative colitis. Data came from immunoSEQ multiplex PCR; TCRdb stores just in-frame clones and leaves some out. The sample carries tens of thousands of clones, about 87% recorded once. Specimen: blood. Receptors originate from a boy under 18 who was a control in a study of pediatric ulcerative colitis. CDR3s include the opening cysteine and the closing phenylalanine or tryptophan. A D gene is named only where the DNA matches it firmly. Not all rows give a size; the values are once, few, many and, for expanded clones, a class.

CDR3 protein	CDR3 DNA	V gene	J gene	D gene	clone size
CASSLDWRTNEKLFF	TGTGCCAGCAGCTTAGATTGGAGGACCAATGAAAAACTGTTTTTT	TRBV11-2	TRBJ1-4	-	-
CASSLRGGNTGELFF	TGTGCCAGCAGCTTGCGGGGGGGAAACACCGGGGAGCTGTTTTTT	TRBV13	TRBJ2-2	TRBD2	-
CASSDREKGREAFF	TGTGCCAGCAGTGACAGGGAAAAGGGAAGGGAAGCTTTCTTT	TRBV27	TRBJ1-1	TRBD1	-
CASAKTPRSYEQYF	TGTGCCAGCGCCAAAACACCTCGTAGCTACGAGCAGTACTTC	TRBV5-6	TRBJ2-7	-	once
CAASTDTQYF	TGTGCCGCTAGTACAGATACGCAGTATTTT	TRBV30	TRBJ2-3	-	-
CASIGTGGLAGELFF	TGTGCCAGCATCGGGACAGGGGGTCTGGCCGGGGAGCTGTTTTTT	TRBV7-6	TRBJ2-2	TRBD1	-
CASSKQGVFYEQYF	TGTGCCAGTAGCAAGCAGGGGGTATTCTACGAGCAGTACTTC	TRBV19	TRBJ2-7	TRBD1	-
CASSDTTASWGYGYTF	TGTGCCAGCAGCGACACCACGGCATCCTGGGGCTATGGCTACACCTTC	TRBV21-1	TRBJ1-2	-	-
CASLLRRGALTDTQYF	TGTGCCAGCCTATTACGGCGGGGGGCTCTCACAGATACGCAGTATTTT	TRBV7-3	TRBJ2-3	TRBD2	-
CAWTLAGLDTQYF	TGTGCCTGGACACTAGCGGGATTAGATACGCAGTATTTT	TRBV30	TRBJ2-3	TRBD2	once
CASSLDLSGARNEQFF	TGCGCCAGCAGCTTGGATCTTAGCGGGGCACGCAATGAGCAGTTCTTC	TRBV5-1	TRBJ2-1	TRBD2	-
CASRGAGWHEQYF	TGCGCCAGCAGGGGGGCAGGGTGGCACGAGCAGTACTTC	TRBV5-1	TRBJ2-7	-	once
CASSLYQTPIADTQYF	TGTGCCAGCAGTTTATATCAGACCCCGATCGCGGATACGCAGTATTTT	TRBV27	TRBJ2-3	-	-
CASSPRIGTDTQYF	TGCGCCAGCAGCCCTAGAATTGGAACAGATACGCAGTATTTT	TRBV5-1	TRBJ2-3	-	-
CASRGTPREPIGGYTF	TGTGCCAGCAGGGGGACACCGCGAGAACCTATAGGAGGCTACACCTTC	TRBV19	TRBJ1-2	TRBD1	-
CASSLMSRLAANNEQFF	TGTGCCAGCAGCTTGATGTCCAGACTAGCGGCGAACAATGAGCAGTTCTTC	TRBV5-8	TRBJ2-1	TRBD2	-
CSVDMRGRGTDTQYF	TGCAGCGTTGATATGCGCGGGAGGGGTACAGATACGCAGTATTTT	TRBV29-1	TRBJ2-3	TRBD2	-
CASSASEVEQYF	TGTGCCAGCAGTGCATCGGAGGTAGAGCAGTACTTC	TRBV2	TRBJ2-5	-	-
CASSHGPTGADGELFF	TGTGCCAGCAGCCATGGGCCGACAGGGGCGGACGGGGAGCTGTTTTTT	TRBV11-2	TRBJ2-2	TRBD1	-
CASRIYNEQFF	TGTGCCAGCAGAATCTACAATGAGCAGTTCTTC	TRBV28	TRBJ2-1	-	-
CASRPSYLSYEQYF	TGCGCCTCACGACCTTCCTACCTCTCCTACGAGCAGTACTTC	TRBV5-1	TRBJ2-7	-	-